This T cell receptor (beta chain) was sequenced in a study of OX40 agonist ivuxolimab in advanced cancers. The CDR3 runs 14 residues. Between the trimmed V and J ends, which lost 6 bases and 6 bases, there was a span of 17 bases. CDR1 is MDHEN and CDR2 is SYDVKM in the germline V gene. Turning to this clone: Its antigen remains unknown.

General study findings and limits: Clonal expansion was among the lowest in partial responders at 0.1-3.0 mg/kg, especially CD8+.

Some clones are missing from TCRdb's copy, which holds only in-frame ones; the method was immunoSEQ multiplex PCR. The sample has approximately 81,000 clones; around nine tenths are singletons. The V and J genes are TRBV28 and TRBJ1-2; D gene unclear. This sequence was found in an adult with an advanced solid tumor such as melanoma, head and neck, liver or kidney cancer. The sequenced sample was CD4+ or CD8+ T cells sorted from blood, obtained in a trial of the OX40 agonist ivuxolimab. In DNA, the CDR3 is TGTGCCAGCAGCCAACGTTTACCAGGAAATGGCTACACCTTC. Translation gives CASSQRLPGNGYTF.